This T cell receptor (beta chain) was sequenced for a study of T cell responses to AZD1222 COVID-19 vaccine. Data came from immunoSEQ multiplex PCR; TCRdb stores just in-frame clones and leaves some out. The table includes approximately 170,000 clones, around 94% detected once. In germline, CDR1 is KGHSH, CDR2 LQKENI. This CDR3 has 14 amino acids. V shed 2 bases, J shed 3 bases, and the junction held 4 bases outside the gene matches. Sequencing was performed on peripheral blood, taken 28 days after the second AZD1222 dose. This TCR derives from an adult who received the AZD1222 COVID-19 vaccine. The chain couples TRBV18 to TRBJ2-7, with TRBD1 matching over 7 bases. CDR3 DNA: TGTGCCAGCTCACCAAACCCAGGGGGCTACGAGCAGTACTTC. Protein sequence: CASSPNPGGYEQYF. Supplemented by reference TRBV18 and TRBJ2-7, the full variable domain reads NAGVMQNPRHLVRRRGQEARLRCSPMKGHSHVYWYRQLPEEGLKFMVYLQKENIIDESGMPKERFSAEFPKEGPSILRIQQVVRGDSAAYFCASSPNPGGYEQYFGPGTRLTVT.